This entry lists 16 T cell receptor beta chains sequenced from one sample in a study of Ad26.COV2.S vaccination and SARS-CoV-2 variants (dated by TCRdb to about 2021). Library preparation used the immunoSEQ multiplex PCR assay. TCRdb retrieved this table from immuneACCESS and kept in-frame rearrangements only. Not all clones are present; in checked studies, unresolved V genes account for under half, and no reason is known for the remainder. This sample gives about 320,000 clones in total; 86% of them show up just once. Roughly 1.9% of the sample is held by the ten biggest clonotypes. The treatment or condition label here, explained by the study, means: over 15 received Ad26.COV2.S at low or high dose, single or two shots; roughly 5 received placebo; per-sample allocation not given. Repertoires of vaccine and placebo recipients were sequenced from samples collected on day 63 after the first injection.

The sequences come from peripheral blood, collected in a trial of Ad26.COV2.S vaccine versus placebo. These receptors came from a person aged 18-60 years who received the Ad26.COV2.S COVID-19 vaccine or a placebo.

V is TRBV15 and J is TRBJ2-7; 10 bases fit TRBD2. The ends lost 4 bases at V and 2 bases at J; junction bases unmatched: 2. CDR1 is LNHNV and CDR2 is YYDKDF in the germline V gene (reference sequence). CDR3 length: 14 amino acids. Written as DNA, the CDR3 is TGTGCCACCAGCACAGCGGGGGGGCCCTACGAGCAGTACTTC. This translates into CATSTAGGPYEQYF. Using reference TRBV15 and TRBJ2-7 for the parts outside the CDR3, the full variable domain is DAMVIQNPRYQVTQFGKPVTLSCSQTLNHNVMYWYQQKSSQAPKLLFHYYDKDFNNEADTPDNFQSRRPNTSFCFLDIRSPGLGDTAMYLCATSTAGGPYEQYFGPGTRLTVT.

This clone was seen only once. The same CDR3 can be traced to other DNA sequences in this sample. J is TRBJ1-4 and V is TRBV5-1; weak D call: TRBD1 (5 bases). This CDR3 contains 14 residues. Germline CDR1 SGHRS, CDR2 YFSETQ. Trimming removed 4 bases from V and 1 base from J, with 8 bases in between. CDR3 protein: CASSLGLTNEKLFF. The CDR3 DNA follows: TGCGCCAGCAGCCTGGGACTAACTAATGAAAAACTGTTTTTT.

The V call is TRBV5-1, the J call TRBJ1-2; TRBD1 matches at 7 bases. The CDR3 covers 13 residues. Per germline, CDR1 SGHRS and CDR2 YFSETQ. Trimming cost V 8 bases and J 4 bases; bases outside gene matches: 8. CDR3 loop: CASRGGFSYGYTF. The CDR3 coding sequence is TGCGCCAGTAGAGGGGGCTTCAGCTATGGCTACACCTTC.

CDR3 sequence reads: CSSLPGGLHNEQFF. In DNA, the CDR3 is TGCAGCTCCCTACCCGGGGGGCTACACAATGAGCAGTTCTTC. V and J are TRBV29-1 and TRBJ2-1; the D gene is possibly TRBD2 (7 bases). The CDR3 loop spans 14 amino acids. The germline gives CDR1 SQVTM, CDR2 ANQGSEA. The V end was cut by 8 bases, the J end by 5 bases, with 19 bases between.

The gene calls are TRBV20-1 and TRBJ2-7; D is perhaps TRBD2 (6 bases). V dropped 3 bases and J dropped 0 bases, with 12 bases sitting between them. The CDR3 runs 14 residues. From germline, CDR1 is DFQATT and CDR2 SNEGSKA (reference sequence). The CDR3 nucleotides are TGCAGTGCTAGTTTACGGGGGAGCTCCTACGAGCAGTACTTC. Translated: CSASLRGSSYEQYF.

The gene calls are TRBV5-1 and TRBJ2-3; TRBD2 aligns across 15 bases. The CDR3 is made up of 17 amino acids. Trimming took 4 bases from V and 2 from J; bases not matched to a gene: 5. Germline-derived CDR1 and CDR2 are SGHRS and YFSETQ. The CDR3 sequence: CASSTGLAGGTTDTQYF. The CDR3 DNA reads as TGCGCCAGCAGCACCGGACTAGCGGGGGGGACCACAGATACGCAGTATTTT.

The chain joins TRBV9 to TRBJ2-2; TRBD2 agrees at 12 bases. Germline V CDR1 and CDR2: SGDLS, YYNGEE. There are 18 residues in the CDR3. V was clipped by 4 bases and J by 5 bases; unmatched bases: 12. CDR3 in DNA: TGTGCCAGCAGCCCTAACCTACTAGCGGGGGGCAGAACCGGGGAGCTGTTTTTT. This gives the protein CASSPNLLAGGRTGELFF.

This rearrangement joins TRBV19 to TRBJ1-2; no definite D call. The CDR3 length is 14 residues. Germline V CDR1 and CDR2: LNHDA, SQIVND (reference sequence). V lost 1 base and J lost 4, with 10 bases in between. CDR3 DNA: TGTGCCAGTAGTATAGCTCTAAGGCGCTATGGCTACACCTTC. It codes for CASSIALRRYGYTF.

This clone was detected a few times. CDR3 in amino acids: CATSREDRVTEAFF. The CDR3 DNA follows: TGTGCCACCAGCAGAGAAGACAGGGTCACTGAAGCTTTCTTT. This sequence joins TRBV15 and TRBJ1-1; TRBD1 matches 7 bases. This CDR3 comprises 14 residues. After removal of 0 bases from V and 4 bases from J, the junction contained 2 bases not matched to a gene. Germline lookup yields CDR1 LNHNV and CDR2 YYDKDF (reference sequence). Supplemented by reference TRBV15 and TRBJ1-1, the full variable domain reads DAMVIQNPRYQVTQFGKPVTLSCSQTLNHNVMYWYQQKSSQAPKLLFHYYDKDFNNEADTPDNFQSRRPNTSFCFLDIRSPGLGDTAMYLCATSREDRVTEAFFGQGTRLTVV.

The chain is built from TRBV19 and TRBJ2-1; TRBD2 agrees at 8 bases. Trimming took 1 base from V and 0 from J; bases not matched to a gene: 14. Germline CDR1 and CDR2: LNHDA and SQIVND (reference sequence). The CDR3 has 20 amino acids. In DNA form, the CDR3 reads TGTGCCAGTAGTATAGCGGCGGGGGGCTCCCCCATTAGCTCCTACAATGAGCAGTTCTTC. It translates to CASSIAAGGSPISSYNEQFF.

The CDR3 sequence is CASSQLPGQGATDTQYF. The CDR3 region has the DNA TGTGCCAGCAGCCAGCTCCCGGGACAGGGGGCCACAGATACGCAGTATTTT. The V and J genes are TRBV7-3 and TRBJ2-3; 12 bases agree with TRBD1. Trimming cost V 5 bases and J 2 bases; bases outside gene matches: 8. Per the germline V gene, CDR1 is SGHTA and CDR2 is FQGTGA. This CDR3 is built from 17 residues. Full variable domain (rest looked up from reference TRBV7-3 and TRBJ2-3): GAGVSQTPSNKVTEKGKYVELRCDPISGHTALYWYRQSLGQGPEFLIYFQGTGAADDSGLPNDRFFAVRPEGSVSTLKIQRTERGDSAVYLCASSQLPGQGATDTQYFGPGTRLTVL.

V and J are TRBV7-2 and TRBJ1-1, with D possibly matching TRBD1 (6 bases). Germline V lookup: CDR1 SGHTA, CDR2 FQGNSA. V lost 2 bases to trimming and J lost 1 base, with 14 bases between them. The CDR3 is 16 amino acids. This chain's CDR3 is CASSLTQGLANTEAFF. The CDR3 region has the DNA TGTGCCAGCAGCTTAACTCAGGGGCTGGCGAACACTGAAGCTTTCTTT.

The CDR3 region has the DNA TGCGCCAGCAGCCGCACAAGGACTAGCCCGAGCACAGATACGCAGTATTTT. This sequence encodes CASSRTRTSPSTDTQYF. The genes are TRBV4-3 and TRBJ2-3; TRBD2 aligns across 8 bases. The ends lost 4 bases at V and 0 bases at J; junction bases unmatched: 9. The CDR3 covers 17 residues. Germline V gives CDR1 LGHNA, CDR2 YSLEER.

The chain joins TRBV5-5 to TRBJ1-2; D is undetermined. This CDR3 contains 12 residues. The germline gives CDR1 SGHKS, CDR2 YYEKEE (reference sequence). Deletions cut 4 bases from V and 5 bases from J, with 9 bases between. The CDR3 DNA reads as TGTGCCAGCAGCGGAGAGCCTTATGGCTACACCTTC. Its translation: CASSGEPYGYTF.

J is TRBJ1-4 and V is TRBV19; TRBD1 matches 7 bases. With V trimmed by 6 bases and J by 3 bases, 10 bases remained unmatched. The CDR3 has 16 residues. Germline V gene lookup returns CDR1 LNHDA and CDR2 SQIVND (reference sequence). CDR3 nucleotide sequence: TGTGCCAGTAGCCCAGGGGGGACGCGGGCTAATGAAAAACTGTTTTTT. Protein sequence: CASSPGGTRANEKLFF. Supplemented by reference TRBV19 and TRBJ1-4, the full variable domain reads DGGITQSPKYLFRKEGQNVTLSCEQNLNHDAMYWYRQDPGQGLRLIYYSQIVNDFQKGDIAEGYSVSREKKESFPLTVTSAQKNPTAFYLCASSPGGTRANEKLFFGSGTQLSVL.

The chain couples TRBV5-6 to TRBJ2-5, with D perhaps TRBD1 (5 bases). Trimming shortened V by 4 bases and J by 5 bases, and 15 bases separated the two germline ends. This CDR3 is built from 14 residues. The germline CDR1 and CDR2 sequences are SGHDT and YYEEEE. DNA for the CDR3: TGTGCCAGCAGCAAAAAACAGGTCCGGGAGACCCAGTACTTC. Protein: CASSKKQVRETQYF.